These 14 T cell receptor beta chains share one sample of origin, sequenced in a study of brain metastases from non-small cell lung cancer. Profiled with immunoSEQ multiplex PCR; TCRdb holds only in-frame clones, not every one. The repertoire holds thousands of clones, with around 90% as singletons. Sequenced sample: primary lung tumor tissue. The receptors were gathered from a donor aged 40 or over with non-small cell lung cancer.

The CDR3 reads CASSQVSSPHSYEQYF. CDR3 DNA: TGTGCCAGCAGCCAAGTCTCCAGCCCCCACTCCTACGAGCAGTACTTC. The chain joins TRBV3-1 (or the pseudogene TRBV3-2) to TRBJ2-7, with D unresolved. This CDR3 is 16 amino acids long. Germline V CDR1 and CDR2: LGHDT, YNNKEL (reference sequence). Deletions cut 1 base from V and 0 bases from J, with 13 bases between.

The gene calls are TRBV5-6 and TRBJ1-2; maybe TRBD1 (6 bases). This CDR3 spans 13 amino acids. V lost 4 bases to trimming and J lost 8 bases, with 15 bases between them. The germline V gene has CDR1 SGHDT and CDR2 YYEEEE. The chain's CDR3 is CASSLTGPGGYTF. Written as DNA, the CDR3 is TGTGCCAGCAGCCTTACAGGGCCGGGCGGCTACACCTTC.

V and J are TRBV6-1 and TRBJ2-1, with TRBD2 matching over 13 bases. CDR1 and CDR2 (germline): MNHNS, SASEGT. The trim removed 2 bases at V and 5 bases at J, leaving 6 bases unmatched. The CDR3 has 17 residues. The CDR3 coding sequence is TGTGCCAGCAGTGAAATGACCGGGACTAGCGGGGACAATGAGCAGTTCTTC. This encodes CASSEMTGTSGDNEQFF.

The chain combines TRBV7-8 with TRBJ1-5; D is unresolved. The CDR3 length is 13 residues. V was shortened by 3 bases and J by 6 bases, with 9 bases between the two germline ends. Germline CDR1 SGHVS, CDR2 FQNEAQ. The CDR3 DNA sequence: TGTGCCAGCAGCTTGCAGAGCGCTCAGCCCCAGCATTTT. It translates to CASSLQSAQPQHF.

The V call is TRBV30, the J call TRBJ1-4; D may be TRBD1 (5 bases). This CDR3 is 17 amino acids long. Trimming pared 0 bases from V and 7 bases from J, leaving 21 bases between. CDR1 and CDR2 from the germline V gene are GTSNPN and SVGIG (reference sequence). In DNA, the CDR3 is TGTGCCTGGAGTGTATGGCACAGGCAACAAAGGGGTGAAAAACTGTTTTTT. Its translation is CAWSVWHRQQRGEKLFF.

This chain joins TRBV5-5 and TRBJ2-5; the D is unclear. Germline V CDR1 and CDR2: SGHKS, YYEKEE (reference sequence). The CDR3 consists of 14 residues. The ends were cut back, 3 bases at V and 7 bases at J, with 16 bases in the middle. CDR3 sequence reads: CASSSDPGLGTQYF. The CDR3 coding sequence is TGTGCCAGCAGCTCTGACCCCGGCCTGGGGACCCAGTACTTC.

The chain employs TRBV7-3 and TRBJ2-1, with a tentative D call TRBD1 (5 bases). V was shortened by 3 bases and J by 5 bases, with 8 bases between the two germline ends. The CDR3 is 13 amino acids. CDR1 and CDR2 from the germline V gene are SGHTA and FQGTGA. The CDR3 region has the DNA TGTGCCAGCAGCTTCGCGACAGACAATGAGCAGTTCTTC. Translating gives CASSFATDNEQFF.

The rearrangement links TRBV7-3 to TRBJ2-7, with a possible D match to TRBD1 (6 bases). V dropped 5 bases and J dropped 3 bases, with 11 bases sitting between them. Germline V gives CDR1 SGHTA, CDR2 FQGTGA. The CDR3 consists of 13 residues. The CDR3 region is CASSRDIGYEQYF. In nucleotides, the CDR3 is TGTGCCAGCAGCCGGGACATAGGCTACGAGCAGTACTTC.

CDR3: CATSRERVGLVGGELFF. DNA for the CDR3: TGTGCCACCAGCAGAGAGAGAGTGGGGCTAGTGGGCGGGGAGCTGTTTTTT. The chain uses TRBV15 and TRBJ2-2, with D possibly being TRBD1 (5 bases). The CDR3 contains 17 residues. With 0 bases removed from V and 7 bases from J, the gap between germline ends came to 18 bases. Germline CDR1 LNHNV, CDR2 YYDKDF (reference sequence).

The V gene is TRBV6-2 or TRBV6-3, the J gene TRBJ2-7, with a weak D call TRBD1 (6 bases). The germline V gene encodes CDR1 MNHEY and CDR2 SVGEGT. This CDR3 is 13 amino acids long. With 6 bases removed from V and 2 bases from J, the gap between germline ends came to 11 bases. The CDR3 DNA follows: TGTGCCAGCAGCTTACAGGGAACCTACGAGCAGTACTTC. Its translation: CASSLQGTYEQYF.

The chain has TRBV3-1 (or the pseudogene TRBV3-2) and TRBJ1-2; 8 nucleotides agree with TRBD1. Unmatched junction bases numbered 5, after V lost 6 bases and J lost 2 bases. The length of the CDR3 is 14 residues. Germline V gene sequence: CDR1 LGHDT, CDR2 YNNKEL (reference sequence). The CDR3 is CASRRQGFNYGYTF. CDR3 nucleotides: TGTGCCAGCAGACGACAGGGGTTCAACTATGGCTACACCTTC.

This chain joins TRBV4-3 and TRBJ2-2; tentatively, D is TRBD2 (7 bases). Trimming stripped 1 base from V and 6 bases from J, with 24 bases between. Germline loops: CDR1 LGHNA, CDR2 YSLEER. This CDR3 has 19 amino acids. Here the CDR3 reads CASSQVGTRGAQGSGELFF. CDR3 in DNA: TGCGCCAGCAGCCAAGTCGGTACTCGGGGGGCGCAGGGCTCCGGGGAGCTGTTTTTT.

The chain joins TRBV4-2 to TRBJ1-1; 8 bases are shared with TRBD1. CDR3 length: 15 amino acids. The J segment lost 5 bases and the V segment lost 4 bases, leaving 9 bases of the junction unmatched. Germline V gene sequence: CDR1 LGHNA, CDR2 YNFKEQ. The CDR3: CASSPSDRVETEAFF. The CDR3 bases are TGTGCCAGCAGCCCCTCGGACAGGGTTGAGACTGAAGCTTTCTTT.

The rearrangement joins TRBV30 to TRBJ1-1; D is unresolved. Germline V lookup: CDR1 GTSNPN, CDR2 SVGIG (reference sequence). The CDR3 covers 12 residues. The ends were cut back, 0 bases at V and 7 bases at J, with 9 bases in the middle. The CDR3 coding sequence is TGTGCCTGGAGTGTAAACCGAGGTGAAGCTTTCTTT. Translating it yields CAWSVNRGEAFF.